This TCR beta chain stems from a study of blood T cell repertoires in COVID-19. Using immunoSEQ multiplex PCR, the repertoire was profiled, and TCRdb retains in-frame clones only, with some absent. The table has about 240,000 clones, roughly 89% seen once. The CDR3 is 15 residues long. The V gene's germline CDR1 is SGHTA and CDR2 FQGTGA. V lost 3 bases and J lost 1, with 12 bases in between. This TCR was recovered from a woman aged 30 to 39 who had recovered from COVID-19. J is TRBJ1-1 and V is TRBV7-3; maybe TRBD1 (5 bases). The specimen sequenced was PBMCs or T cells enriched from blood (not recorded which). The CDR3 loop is CASSFSGHGNTEAFF. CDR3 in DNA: TGTGCCAGCAGCTTTTCAGGGCATGGGAACACTGAAGCTTTCTTT.